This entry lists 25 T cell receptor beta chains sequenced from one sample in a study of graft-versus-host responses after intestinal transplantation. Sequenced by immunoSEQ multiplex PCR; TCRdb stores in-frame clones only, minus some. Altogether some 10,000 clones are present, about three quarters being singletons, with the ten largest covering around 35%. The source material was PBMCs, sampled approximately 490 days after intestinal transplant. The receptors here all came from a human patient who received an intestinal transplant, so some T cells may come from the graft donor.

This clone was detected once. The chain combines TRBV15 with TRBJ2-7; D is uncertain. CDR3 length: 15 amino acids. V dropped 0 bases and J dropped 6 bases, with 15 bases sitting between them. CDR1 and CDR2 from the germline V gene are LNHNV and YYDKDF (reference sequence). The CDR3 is CATSRDEDGVAEQYF. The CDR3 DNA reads TGTGCCACCAGCAGAGATGAAGATGGAGTGGCCGAGCAGTACTTC. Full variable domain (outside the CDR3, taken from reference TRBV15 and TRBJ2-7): DAMVIQNPRYQVTQFGKPVTLSCSQTLNHNVMYWYQQKSSQAPKLLFHYYDKDFNNEADTPDNFQSRRPNTSFCFLDIRSPGLGDTAMYLCATSRDEDGVAEQYFGPGTRLTVT.

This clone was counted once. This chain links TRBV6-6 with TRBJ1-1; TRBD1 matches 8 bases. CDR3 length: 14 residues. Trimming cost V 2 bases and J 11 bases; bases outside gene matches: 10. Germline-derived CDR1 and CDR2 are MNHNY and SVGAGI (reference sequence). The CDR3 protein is CASSYIQGAQGAFF. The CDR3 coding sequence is TGTGCCAGCAGTTACATCCAGGGGGCGCAGGGGGCTTTCTTT.

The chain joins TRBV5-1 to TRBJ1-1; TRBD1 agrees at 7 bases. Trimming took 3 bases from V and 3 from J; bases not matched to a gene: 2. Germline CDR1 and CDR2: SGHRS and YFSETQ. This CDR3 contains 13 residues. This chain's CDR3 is CASSSTGDTEAFF. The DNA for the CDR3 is TGCGCCAGCAGCTCCACAGGGGACACTGAAGCTTTCTTT.

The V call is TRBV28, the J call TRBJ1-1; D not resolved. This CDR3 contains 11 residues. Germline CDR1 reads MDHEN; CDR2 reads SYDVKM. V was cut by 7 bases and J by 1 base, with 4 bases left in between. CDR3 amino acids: CASNGNTEAFF. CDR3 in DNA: TGTGCCAGCAACGGGAACACTGAAGCTTTCTTT. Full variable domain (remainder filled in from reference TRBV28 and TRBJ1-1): DVKVTQSSRYLVKRTGEKVFLECVQDMDHENMFWYRQDPGLGLRLIYFSYDVKMKEKGDIPEGYSVSREKKERFSLILESASTNQTSMYLCASNGNTEAFFGQGTRLTVV.

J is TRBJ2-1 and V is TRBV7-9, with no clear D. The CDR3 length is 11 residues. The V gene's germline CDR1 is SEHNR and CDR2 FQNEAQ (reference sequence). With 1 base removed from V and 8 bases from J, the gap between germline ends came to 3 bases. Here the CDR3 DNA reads TGTGCCAGCAGCTTAGGCCATGAGCAGTTCTTC. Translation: CASSLGHEQFF.

CDR3 region: CASSLDSTGQGYEQYF. The DNA for the CDR3 is TGTGCCAGCAGCTTAGATTCAACAGGTCAAGGTTACGAGCAGTACTTC. The chain recombines TRBV11-3 with TRBJ2-7; maybe TRBD1 (5 bases). Germline V CDR1 and CDR2: SGHNT, YENEEA. CDR3 length: 16 residues. Deletions cut 0 bases from V and 4 bases from J, with 16 bases between.

The CDR3 spells CASSLVGTSGRPKQYF. Written as DNA, the CDR3 is TGTGCCAGCAGCTTAGTTGGGACTAGCGGGAGGCCCAAGCAGTATTTT. The chain joins TRBV13 to TRBJ2-3; 15 positions match TRBD2. Looked up from germline, CDR1 is PRHDT and CDR2 is FYEKMQ (reference sequence). Trimming at V came to 1 base and at J to 11 bases, leaving 7 bases not matched to a gene. The CDR3 runs 16 residues.

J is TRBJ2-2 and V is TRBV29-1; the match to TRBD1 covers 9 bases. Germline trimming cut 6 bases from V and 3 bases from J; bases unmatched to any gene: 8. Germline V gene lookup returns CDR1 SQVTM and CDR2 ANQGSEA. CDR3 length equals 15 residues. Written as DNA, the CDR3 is TGCAGCGTCTTTTCCGGGACAGGGTACACCGGGGAGCTGTTTTTT. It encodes CSVFSGTGYTGELFF.

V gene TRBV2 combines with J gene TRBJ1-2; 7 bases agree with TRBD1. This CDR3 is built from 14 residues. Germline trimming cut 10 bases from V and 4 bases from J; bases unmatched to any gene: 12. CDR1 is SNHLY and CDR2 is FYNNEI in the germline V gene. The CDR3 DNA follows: TGTGCCAATCGGAGAGGGGGCGCGGTCTATGGCTACACCTTC. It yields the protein CANRRGGAVYGYTF.

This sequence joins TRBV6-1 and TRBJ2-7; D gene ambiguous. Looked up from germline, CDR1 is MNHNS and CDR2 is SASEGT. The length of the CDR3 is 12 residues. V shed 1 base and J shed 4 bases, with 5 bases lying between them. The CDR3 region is CASSEDIYEQYF. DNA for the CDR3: TGTGCCAGCAGTGAAGACATTTACGAGCAGTACTTC.

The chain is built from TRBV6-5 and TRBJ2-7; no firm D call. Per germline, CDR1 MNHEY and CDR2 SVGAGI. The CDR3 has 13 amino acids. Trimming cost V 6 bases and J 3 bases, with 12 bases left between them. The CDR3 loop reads CASRRSINYEQYF. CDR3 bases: TGTGCCAGCAGGAGGAGTATAAACTACGAGCAGTACTTC.

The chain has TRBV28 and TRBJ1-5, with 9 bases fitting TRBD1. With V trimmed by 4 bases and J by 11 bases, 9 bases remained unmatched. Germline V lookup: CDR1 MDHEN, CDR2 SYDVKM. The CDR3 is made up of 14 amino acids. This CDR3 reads CASSSRQGDRAQHF. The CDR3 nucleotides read TGTGCCAGCAGTTCCCGACAGGGGGATAGGGCCCAGCATTTT. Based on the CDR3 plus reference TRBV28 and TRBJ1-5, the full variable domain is DVKVTQSSRYLVKRTGEKVFLECVQDMDHENMFWYRQDPGLGLRLIYFSYDVKMKEKGDIPEGYSVSREKKERFSLILESASTNQTSMYLCASSSRQGDRAQHFGDGTRLSIL.

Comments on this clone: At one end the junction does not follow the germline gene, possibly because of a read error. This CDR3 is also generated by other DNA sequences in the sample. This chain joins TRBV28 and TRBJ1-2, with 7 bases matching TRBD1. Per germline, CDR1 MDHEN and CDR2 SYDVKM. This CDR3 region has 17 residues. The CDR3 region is CARRGAVRATLNYGYTF. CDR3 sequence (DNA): TGTGCCCGCAGGGGGGCGGTGCGGGCGACTCTAAACTATGGCTACACCTTC.

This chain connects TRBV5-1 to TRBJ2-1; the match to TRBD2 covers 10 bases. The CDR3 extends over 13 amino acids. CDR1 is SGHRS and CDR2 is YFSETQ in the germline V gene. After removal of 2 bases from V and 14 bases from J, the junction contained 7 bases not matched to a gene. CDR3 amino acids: CASSFQREGQEFF. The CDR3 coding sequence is TGCGCCAGCAGCTTTCAGCGGGAGGGCCAGGAGTTCTTC.

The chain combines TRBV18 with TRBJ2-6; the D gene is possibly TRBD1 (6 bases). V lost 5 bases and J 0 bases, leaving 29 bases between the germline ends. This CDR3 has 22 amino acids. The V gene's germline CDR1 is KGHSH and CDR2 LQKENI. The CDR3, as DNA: TGTGCCAGCTCAACATTTACCTCCCCCGGGACAAGGGTTAACTCTGGGGCCAACGTCCTGACTTTC. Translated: CASSTFTSPGTRVNSGANVLTF.

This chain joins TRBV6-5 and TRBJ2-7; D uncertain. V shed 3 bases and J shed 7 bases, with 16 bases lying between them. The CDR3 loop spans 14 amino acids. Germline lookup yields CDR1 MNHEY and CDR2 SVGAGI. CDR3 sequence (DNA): TGTGCCAGCAGTTATAACGATAGGTTGGGGGAGCAGTACTTC. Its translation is CASSYNDRLGEQYF.

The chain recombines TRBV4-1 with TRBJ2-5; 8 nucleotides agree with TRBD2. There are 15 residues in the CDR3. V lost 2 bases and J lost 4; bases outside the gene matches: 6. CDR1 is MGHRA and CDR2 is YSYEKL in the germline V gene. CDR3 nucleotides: TGCGCCAGCAGCCAACCAACGGGGGGGCCAGAGACCCAGTACTTC. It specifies CASSQPTGGPETQYF.

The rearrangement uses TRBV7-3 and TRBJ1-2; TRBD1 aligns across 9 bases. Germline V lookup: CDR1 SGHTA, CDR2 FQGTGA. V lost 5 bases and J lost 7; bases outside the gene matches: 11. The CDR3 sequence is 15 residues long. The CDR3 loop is CASSPGRTGVRGYTF. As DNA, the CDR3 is TGTGCCAGCAGCCCGGGCAGGACAGGGGTTCGTGGCTACACCTTC.

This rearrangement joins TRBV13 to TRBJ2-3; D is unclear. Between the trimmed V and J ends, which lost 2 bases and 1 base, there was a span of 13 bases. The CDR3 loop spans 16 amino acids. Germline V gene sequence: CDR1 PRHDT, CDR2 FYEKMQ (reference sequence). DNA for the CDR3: TGTGCCAGCAGCTTATTGGGATGGGCGGGCACAGATACGCAGTATTTT. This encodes CASSLLGWAGTDTQYF.

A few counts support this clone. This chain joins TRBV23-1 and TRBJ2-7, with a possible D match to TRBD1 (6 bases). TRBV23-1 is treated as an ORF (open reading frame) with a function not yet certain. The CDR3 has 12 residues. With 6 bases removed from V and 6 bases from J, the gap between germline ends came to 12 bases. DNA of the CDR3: TGCGCCAGCAGCCCTGGGGGCTCCGAGCAGTACTTC. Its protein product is CASSPGGSEQYF.

The DNA of the CDR3 is TGTGCCAGCAGTTTAGACCCCTTGGTCGAGCAGTTCTTC. Residues: CASSLDPLVEQFF. The gene calls are TRBV6-5 and TRBJ2-1; D is undetermined. Germline assignment: CDR1 MNHEY and CDR2 SVGAGI. CDR3 length: 13 amino acids. Trimming shortened V by 4 bases and J by 10 bases, and 14 bases separated the two germline ends.

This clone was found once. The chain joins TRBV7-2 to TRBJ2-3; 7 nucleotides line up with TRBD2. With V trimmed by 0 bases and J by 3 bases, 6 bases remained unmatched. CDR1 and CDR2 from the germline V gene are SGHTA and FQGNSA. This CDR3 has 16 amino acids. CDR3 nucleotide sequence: TGTGCCAGCAGCTTAGCGGGCGGGAGAGTAACAGATACGCAGTATTTT. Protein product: CASSLAGGRVTDTQYF. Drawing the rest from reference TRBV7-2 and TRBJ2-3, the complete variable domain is GAGVSQSPSNKVTEKGKDVELRCDPISGHTALYWYRQSLGQGLEFLIYFQGNSAPDKSGLPSDRFSAERTGGSVSTLTIQRTQQEDSAVYLCASSLAGGRVTDTQYFGPGTRLTVL.

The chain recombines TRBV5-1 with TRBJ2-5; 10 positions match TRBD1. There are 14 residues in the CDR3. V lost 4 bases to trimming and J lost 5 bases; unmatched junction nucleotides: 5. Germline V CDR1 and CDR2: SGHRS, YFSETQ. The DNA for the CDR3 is TGCGCCAGCAGCCCGGGACAGGGGAAGGAGACCCAGTACTTC. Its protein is CASSPGQGKETQYF.

The CDR3 protein is CASSLVPGSADEQYF. The CDR3 bases are TGTGCCAGCAGTTTAGTACCCGGGTCCGCGGATGAGCAGTACTTC. The genes are TRBV28 and TRBJ2-7; D not resolved. The V gene's germline CDR1 is MDHEN and CDR2 SYDVKM. Trimming left V 2 bases short and J 7 bases short, with 18 bases between. This CDR3 has 15 residues.

DNA of the CDR3: TGTGCCAGCAGCCCCCGGGTTGGGGGCTCGGCTTTCTTT. Translating it yields CASSPRVGGSAFF. The chain couples TRBV7-9 to TRBJ1-1; possible D gene TRBD1, 6 bases. V was shortened by 5 bases and J by 11 bases, with 18 bases between the two germline ends. This CDR3 has 13 amino acids. Germline V gene data show CDR1 as SEHNR and CDR2 as FQNEAQ (reference sequence). The variable domain in full, completed from reference TRBV7-9 and TRBJ1-1, reads DTGVSQNPRHKITKRGQNVTFRCDPISEHNRLYWYRQTLGQGPEFLTYFQNEAQLEKSRLLSDRFSAERPKGSFSTLEIQRTEQGDSAMYLCASSPRVGGSAFFGQGTRLTVV.